The sample holds a few counts of the clone carrying this T cell receptor (beta chain). What it binds is unknown. The sample is drawn from a study of cytomegalovirus exposure and HLA in healthy donors. General study findings and limits: Most TCR sequences were seen very rarely across donors, but some public TCRs occurred in many. Previous analysis showed most TCR beta V segments were productive about 87% or about 30% of the time.

Researchers ran the PCR with 60 Vbeta and 13 Jbeta primers. Authors' analysis steps: An analysis that came later counted some 81 million unique TCR beta chains, approximately 10 million shared. Sequenced by immunoSEQ multiplex PCR; TCRdb stores in-frame clones only, minus some. Clone size and the V and J calls come from that table; the DNA yielded D and trimming. The sample holds around 160,000 clones, about three quarters seen once. This clonotype was sampled from a man aged 45-65 years in good health and CMV-seropositive. Sequenced input: PBMCs.

CDR3 loop: CASGLAGETQYF. The DNA of the CDR3 is TGTGCCAGCGGACTAGCGGGGGAGACCCAGTACTTC. The chain combines TRBV2 with TRBJ2-5; the match to TRBD2 covers 12 bases. Germline V gene lookup returns CDR1 SNHLY and CDR2 FYNNEI. The CDR3 has 12 residues. The trim removed 8 bases at V and 5 bases at J, leaving 0 bases unmatched.